This T cell receptor beta chain was recovered during a study of T-cell memory formation after mild COVID-19. Overall study: TCR clusters showed largely donor specificity.

Constant-segment-primed 5'RACE gave TCR alpha and TCR beta cDNA libraries with sample barcodes and UMIs. TCRdb recomputed calls from the 5' RACE reads with MiXCR, one row per CDR3 protein. In the table there are hundreds of thousands of distinct CDR3 sequences, 20% of which are singletons. This CDR3 has 16 residues. The trim removed 2 bases at V and 4 bases at J, leaving 8 bases unmatched. Germline values: CDR1 SGHTA, CDR2 FQGTGA. The sample holds many counts of this clonotype. What it recognizes is unknown. Study-level findings and limits: Second-wave clones that peaked on day 37 lacked confirmed SARS-CoV-2 specificity. CD4+ clones that contracted lay mainly in CM and EM; CD8+ ones lay in EMRA.

Sequencing input: PBMCs or a T cell subset sorted from them (not recorded which). V and J are TRBV7-3 and TRBJ2-3; 8 nucleotides agree with TRBD2. This receptor was taken from an adult woman who had mild COVID-19 (a few samples of this study predate the infection). Cell type and time point are not known. The CDR3 DNA is TGTGCCAGCAGCTTAGGGGCGGGGGGTCCCGCAGATACGCAGTATTTT. Translated: CASSLGAGGPADTQYF.